What follows are 8 T cell receptor beta chains derived from one specimen sequenced in a study of beta chain features in type 1 diabetes (dated by TCRdb to between 2017 and 2018). Antigens of these TCRs are unknown. Overall study outcomes, separate from this receptor: Type 1 diabetes patients showed a moderate but significant shortening of TCRB CDR3 length in all four CD4+ subsets.

Libraries were constructed by the immunoSEQ multiplex PCR assay. The High Capacity cDNA Reverse Transcription Kit was used to reverse transcribe all of the isolated RNA, meaning that expressed TCRB transcripts were what got sequenced. As stored in TCRdb, this immuneACCESS dataset retains in-frame rearrangements with V and J assigned. A fraction of the clones does not appear; measured against another copy, unresolved V genes explain less than half of the discrepancy, and the remainder lacks a known reason. This sample is represented by over 650,000 clones; around 15% of them were singletons. The ten largest clones add up to 0.035% to 0.04% of the sample. The material sequenced was naive CD4+ T cells from blood. The cell subset or site label of this sample denotes: true naive CD4+ T cells. The origin of the receptors is a man aged 18 to 29 with type 1 diabetes.

This clone turned up a few times. The rearrangement uses TRBV29-1 and TRBJ2-7, with 7 bases aligning to TRBD2. Germline V gives CDR1 SQVTM, CDR2 ANQGSEA. The CDR3 runs 12 residues. CDR3 sequence: CSPGGFPYEQYF. In DNA, the CDR3 is TGCAGTCCGGGGGGATTCCCCTACGAGCAGTACTTC.

This clone has just a few counts. The sample holds other DNA sequences that translate to the same CDR3. V and J are TRBV18 and TRBJ1-1, with 8 bases fitting TRBD1. CDR3 length equals 15 residues. The J segment lost 1 base and the V segment lost 3 bases, leaving 4 bases of the junction unmatched. Germline loops: CDR1 KGHSH, CDR2 LQKENI. CDR3 coding DNA: TGTGCCAGCTCACCTGGACAGGGAGGGAACACTGAAGCTTTCTTT. Encoded protein: CASSPGQGGNTEAFF.

This clone has only a few counts. J is TRBJ2-1 and V is TRBV28; 7 bases align to TRBD1. The germline gives CDR1 MDHEN, CDR2 SYDVKM. The length of the CDR3 is 14 residues. Unmatched junction bases numbered 6, after V lost 7 bases and J lost 3 bases. CDR3 coding DNA: TGTGCCAGCAAAGCCGGGACAGACTACAATGAGCAGTTCTTC. It translates to CASKAGTDYNEQFF.

The rearrangement joins TRBV7-2 to TRBJ2-1; TRBD1 aligns across 10 bases. The V and J ends lost 4 bases and 4 bases, in that order; junction bases with no gene match: 4. Germline V gives CDR1 SGHTA, CDR2 FQGNSA. The length of the CDR3 is 15 residues. The CDR3 loop reads CASSSGTGEYNEQFF. The CDR3 bases are TGTGCCAGCAGCTCCGGGACAGGGGAATACAATGAGCAGTTCTTC.

The rearrangement uses TRBV5-1 and TRBJ2-5; 8 bases match TRBD1. Per germline, CDR1 SGHRS and CDR2 YFSETQ. CDR3 length: 14 amino acids. Trimming removed 4 bases from V and 4 bases from J; junction bases left unmatched: 6. The CDR3 loop reads CASSLDRERETQYF. For the CDR3, the DNA is TGCGCCAGCAGCCTGGACAGGGAAAGAGAGACCCAGTACTTC.

This clone occurred a few times. This chain uses TRBV6-5 with TRBJ1-6; TRBD1 aligns across 8 bases. Germline lookup yields CDR1 MNHEY and CDR2 SVGAGI. The V gene end was trimmed by 5 bases and the J gene end by 10 bases; junction bases not matched to a gene: 10. This CDR3 has 15 amino acids. This CDR3 is CASSRTGQGDSPLHF. The CDR3 DNA follows: TGTGCCAGCAGTCGTACCGGACAGGGAGACTCACCCCTCCACTTT.

The rearrangement links TRBV5-1 to TRBJ2-6; 9 bases agree with TRBD1. The germline CDR1 and CDR2 sequences are SGHRS and YFSETQ. This CDR3 comprises 18 residues. J gave up 4 bases and V 0 bases, and 8 bases lay outside the gene matches. CDR3 coding DNA: TGCGCCAGCAGCTTGGCCGGGACAGGGACACCCGGGGCCAACGTCCTGACTTTC. Its translation is CASSLAGTGTPGANVLTF. Using reference TRBV5-1 and TRBJ2-6 for the parts outside the CDR3, the full variable domain is KAGVTQTPRYLIKTRGQQVTLSCSPISGHRSVSWYQQTPGQGLQFLFEYFSETQRNKGNFPGRFSGRQFSNSRSEMNVSTLELGDSALYLCASSLAGTGTPGANVLTFGAGSRLTVL.

The table lists this clone with a few counts. The genes are TRBV6-5 and TRBJ2-7; 9 positions agree with TRBD2. The CDR3 has 13 residues. Germline V CDR1 and CDR2: MNHEY, SVGAGI. J lost 5 bases, V lost 5 bases, and 4 bases had no gene match. This CDR3 reads CASSLGTSHEQYF. Here the CDR3 DNA reads TGTGCCAGCAGTCTCGGGACTAGCCACGAGCAGTACTTC.